The source of this TCR beta chain is a study of OX40 agonist ivuxolimab in advanced cancers. Study context: Patients got intravenous ivuxolimab at 0.01 to 10 mg/kg every 2 weeks.

Concerning this clone: Antigen: not known.

Sequencing used immunoSEQ multiplex PCR; TCRdb keeps in-frame clones, though not all of them. The table records roughly 60,000 clones, about 89% of them present only once. CDR3 size: 14 residues. V was cut by 4 bases and J by 0 bases, with 10 bases left in between. The V gene's germline CDR1 is ENHRY and CDR2 SYGVKD. Study-wide findings and caveats: Compared with CD4+, CD8+ T cells on average had more expanded clones.

The sample in question was CD4+ or CD8+ T cells sorted from blood, obtained in a trial of the OX40 agonist ivuxolimab. The source of this sequence is an adult with an advanced solid tumor such as melanoma, head and neck, liver or kidney cancer. The chain carries TRBV10-3 and TRBJ2-7; tentative D call: TRBD2 (7 bases). The CDR3 coding sequence is TGTGCCATCAGTGGCGGGGGCTCCTCCTACGAGCAGTACTTC. Translation: CAISGGGSSYEQYF.